The present TCR beta chain was sequenced within a study of response to subunit inactivated influenza vaccine. TCRdb re-called the RT-PCR reads through MiXCR, storing one row per CDR3 protein. The sample holds a few hundred thousand distinct CDR3 sequences, about a fifth seen once. A note on this clonotype: An end of the junction does not agree with germline; a read error may underlie this.

Here the sequenced sample was PBMCs from blood, taken less than 22 months after vaccination. This TCR came from a man between 50 and 75 years old who received an inactivated influenza vaccine.

Here the CDR3 DNA reads TGTGCCAGCAGCTTAGTGTCAGGGTATTCACTCCTCCACTTT. It encodes CASSLVSGYSLLHF. V usage is TRBV7-9 and J usage is TRBJ1-6; maybe TRBD1 (5 bases). The germline V gene encodes CDR1 SEHNR and CDR2 FQNEAQ (reference sequence). This CDR3 is built from 14 residues.